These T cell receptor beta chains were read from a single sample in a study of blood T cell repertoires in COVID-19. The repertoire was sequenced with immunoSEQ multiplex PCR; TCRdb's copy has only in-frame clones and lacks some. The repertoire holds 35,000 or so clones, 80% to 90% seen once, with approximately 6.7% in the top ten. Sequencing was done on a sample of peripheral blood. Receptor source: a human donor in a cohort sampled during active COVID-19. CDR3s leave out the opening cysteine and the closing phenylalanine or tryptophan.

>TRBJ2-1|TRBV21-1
ASSAPEAGGRVRACNEQF
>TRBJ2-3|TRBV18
ASSPSSPGSGQDTDTQY
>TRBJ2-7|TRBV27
ASSGRTDWEQY
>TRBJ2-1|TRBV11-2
ASSFSMLYADEQF
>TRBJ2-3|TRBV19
ASSILGGTGRPTGADTQY
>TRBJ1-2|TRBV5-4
ASSATGSNYGYT
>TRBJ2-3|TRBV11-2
ASSLERGGNTDTQY
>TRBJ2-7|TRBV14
ASSQVQQGVGSEQY
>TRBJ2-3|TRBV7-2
ASSLSQSADTQY
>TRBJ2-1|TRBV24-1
ATSAPTSDWF
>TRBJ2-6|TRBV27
ASSSNRDRAGANVLT
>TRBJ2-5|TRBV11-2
ASSPRTGVQETQY
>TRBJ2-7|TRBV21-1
ASRRHTPTYEQY
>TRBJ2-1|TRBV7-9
ASSSAGLGNEQF
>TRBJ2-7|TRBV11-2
ASSPTGKRAYEQY
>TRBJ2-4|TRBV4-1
ASSQDFQGPLDIQY
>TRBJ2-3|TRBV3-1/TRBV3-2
ASSLTRSLQY
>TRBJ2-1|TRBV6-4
ASSVSGTSVVNEQF
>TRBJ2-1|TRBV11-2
ASSLGGSGIVVYNEQF
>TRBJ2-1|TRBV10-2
ASVGGLAGRYNEQF
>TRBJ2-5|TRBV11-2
ASSPTASGGLQETQY